This T cell receptor beta chain was sequenced during a study of blood T cell repertoires in COVID-19. On the study more broadly: Spain, Italy and the United States supplied samples that represented acute and convalescent COVID-19.

Germline V CDR1 and CDR2: SGHTA, FQGNSA. The V end was cut by 5 bases, the J end by 5 bases, with 18 bases between. The CDR3 sequence is 15 residues long. The data were produced by immunoSEQ multiplex PCR, yet TCRdb's version contains in-frame clones alone and is incomplete. Of roughly 300,000 clones in the sample, 85% were seen once. Resolution of symptoms, clearance, or two negative PCRs was present in recovered Cohort 3 donors. The chain joins TRBV7-2 to TRBJ1-1, with D possibly TRBD1 on 6 matching bases. The sample consisted of PBMCs or T cells enriched from blood (not recorded which). This TCR was recovered from a woman aged 45-60 years who had recovered from COVID-19. CDR3 nucleotides: TGTGCCAGCAGCCAAGGTGGGGGCGCGGAAACTGAAGCTTTCTTT. Its translation: CASSQGGGAETEAFF.